The 8 T cell receptor beta chains in this list originate from one sample, sequenced in a study of cytomegalovirus exposure and HLA in healthy donors. Amplification used 60 Vbeta primers and 13 Jbeta primers. Clones were read by immunoSEQ multiplex PCR, and TCRdb kept only the in-frame ones, dropping some. This sample has approximately 160,000 clones, with about four fifths found just once. The sequencing input was PBMCs. These receptors came from a man between 25 and 39 years old in good health and CMV-seropositive.

The CDR3 reads CASSNQGRGTEAFF. CDR3 nucleotide sequence: TGTGCCAGTAGTAACCAGGGAAGAGGCACTGAAGCTTTCTTT. The chain joins TRBV19 to TRBJ1-1; D might be TRBD1 (5 bases). The V gene lost 4 bases and the J gene lost 4 bases, with 13 bases spanning the gap. CDR3 length: 14 amino acids. Germline CDR1 reads LNHDA; CDR2 reads SQIVND (reference sequence).

This chain connects TRBV4-1 to TRBJ1-2, with no clear D. The CDR3 consists of 15 residues. V lost 0 bases, J lost 3 bases, and 11 bases lay in between. Germline CDR1 MGHRA, CDR2 YSYEKL. CDR3 nucleotides: TGCGCCAGCAGCCAAGATACGAGGGAAGACTATGGCTACACCTTC. Its translation: CASSQDTREDYGYTF.

The CDR3 DNA follows: TGTGCCAGCAGCCCTCGGACAGGGACCTACGAGCAGTACTTC. As protein: CASSPRTGTYEQYF. The chain has TRBV5-4 and TRBJ2-7; 8 nucleotides line up with TRBD1. Germline V gene lookup returns CDR1 SGHNT and CDR2 YYREEE (reference sequence). There are 14 residues in the CDR3. Trimming removed 4 bases from V and 2 bases from J; junction bases left unmatched: 5.

V gene TRBV2 combines with J gene TRBJ2-5; TRBD1 might be the D (5 bases). The germline V gene has CDR1 SNHLY and CDR2 FYNNEI. The CDR3 length is 14 residues. Trimming pared 6 bases from V and 0 bases from J, leaving 11 bases between. The CDR3 region has the DNA TGTGCCAGCAGCCAACGGACAAACCAAGAGACCCAGTACTTC. Amino acid sequence: CASSQRTNQETQYF.

The V and J genes are TRBV27 and TRBJ2-5; D perhaps matches TRBD1 (5 bases). V was trimmed by 3 bases and J by 0 bases, leaving 8 bases between them. Germline loops: CDR1 MNHEY, CDR2 SMNVEV (reference sequence). The CDR3 covers 14 residues. The CDR3 protein is CASSFSGYQETQYF. The CDR3 region has the DNA TGTGCCAGCAGTTTTTCAGGGTACCAAGAGACCCAGTACTTC.

The chain carries TRBV9 and TRBJ2-5; 8 bases line up with TRBD2. Germline V gives CDR1 SGDLS, CDR2 YYNGEE. CDR3 size: 15 residues. The V gene end was trimmed by 2 bases and the J gene end by 1 base; junction bases not matched to a gene: 4. The CDR3 sequence is CASSVTGGPQETQYF. The CDR3 coding sequence is TGTGCCAGCAGCGTGACGGGAGGGCCCCAAGAGACCCAGTACTTC. The complete variable domain, with remaining parts taken from reference TRBV9 and TRBJ2-5, reads DSGVTQTPKHLITATGQRVTLRCSPRSGDLSVYWYQQSLDQGLQFLIQYYNGEERAKGNILERFSAQQFPDLHSELNLSSLELGDSALYFCASSVTGGPQETQYFGPGTRLLVL.

The V and J genes are TRBV6-1 and TRBJ2-7; D remains ambiguous. Trimming removed 5 bases at V and 6 bases at J, with 8 bases between. This CDR3 has 11 residues. Germline lookup yields CDR1 MNHNS and CDR2 SASEGT. Here the CDR3 reads CASSYAGEQYF. The CDR3 region has the DNA TGTGCCAGCAGTTACGCCGGCGAGCAGTACTTC.

The CDR3 region is CASSLSAGVTVSLGRRMNTEAFF. Written as DNA, the CDR3 is TGTGCCAGCAGTTTATCCGCGGGGGTGACAGTTTCCCTTGGTCGGAGGATGAACACTGAAGCTTTCTTT. The chain joins TRBV27 to TRBJ1-1; D may be TRBD1 (5 bases). CDR1 and CDR2 (germline): MNHEY, SMNVEV (reference sequence). The CDR3 covers 23 residues. Trimming stripped 0 bases from V and 0 bases from J, with 32 bases between.